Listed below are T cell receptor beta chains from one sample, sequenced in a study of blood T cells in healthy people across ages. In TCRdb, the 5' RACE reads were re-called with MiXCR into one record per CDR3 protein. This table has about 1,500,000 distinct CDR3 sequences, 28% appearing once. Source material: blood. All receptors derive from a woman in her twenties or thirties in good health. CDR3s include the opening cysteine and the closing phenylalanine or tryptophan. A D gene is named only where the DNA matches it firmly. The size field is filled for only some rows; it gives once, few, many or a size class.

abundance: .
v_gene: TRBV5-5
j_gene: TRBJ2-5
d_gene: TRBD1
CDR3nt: TGTGCCAGCAGCTTAGTCGGGACAGGGTTGGGAGAGACCCAGTACTTC
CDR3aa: CASSLVGTGLGETQYF

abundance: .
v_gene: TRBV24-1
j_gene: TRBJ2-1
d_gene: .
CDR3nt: TGTGCCACCAGCGATTTAAGGGGCAGGGAGCAGTTCTTC
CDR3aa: CATSDLRGREQFF

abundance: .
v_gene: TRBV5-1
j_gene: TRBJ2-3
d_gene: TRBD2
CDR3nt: TGCGCCAGCAGCCTTGGGGGGGGAAGACGCACAGATACGCAGTATTTT
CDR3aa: CASSLGGGRRTDTQYF

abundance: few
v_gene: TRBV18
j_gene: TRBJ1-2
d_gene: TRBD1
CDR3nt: TGTGCCAGCTCAAACCGACAGGGGGAATATGGCTACACCTTC
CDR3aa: CASSNRQGEYGYTF

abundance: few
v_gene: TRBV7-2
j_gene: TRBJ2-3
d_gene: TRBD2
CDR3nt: TGTGCCAGCAGCTTCGGGACTAGCGGAACCTCTAGCACAGATACGCAGTATTTT
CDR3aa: CASSFGTSGTSSTDTQYF

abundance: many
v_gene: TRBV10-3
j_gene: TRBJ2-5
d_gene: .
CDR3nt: TGTGCCATCAGTGAGGTGGGAGAGACCCAGTACTTC
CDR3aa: CAISEVGETQYF

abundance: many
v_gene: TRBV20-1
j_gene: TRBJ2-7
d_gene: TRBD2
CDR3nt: TGCAGTGCCCCGAGCGGGAGCGTTCGGAACGAGCAGTACTTC
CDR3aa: CSAPSGSVRNEQYF

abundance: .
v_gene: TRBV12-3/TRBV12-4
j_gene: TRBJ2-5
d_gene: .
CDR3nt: TGTGCCAGCAGCCCCGTTCAAGGACGGATGGAAGAGACCCAGTACTTC
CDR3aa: CASSPVQGRMEETQYF

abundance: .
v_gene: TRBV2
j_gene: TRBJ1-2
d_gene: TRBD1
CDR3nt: TGTGCCAGCAGGGTTGGACAGGGGGTCTATGGCTACACCTTC
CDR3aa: CASRVGQGVYGYTF

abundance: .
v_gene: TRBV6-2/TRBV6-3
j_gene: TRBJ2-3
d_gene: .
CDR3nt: TGTGCCAGCAGCGGAACTATCCGCACAGATACGCAGTATTTT
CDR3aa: CASSGTIRTDTQYF

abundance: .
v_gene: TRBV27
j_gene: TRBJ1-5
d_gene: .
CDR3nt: TGTGCCAGCAGTCCCGCACGTCCTGGTGTTAGGAATGGCAATCAGCCCCAGCATTTT
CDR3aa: CASSPARPGVRNGNQPQHF

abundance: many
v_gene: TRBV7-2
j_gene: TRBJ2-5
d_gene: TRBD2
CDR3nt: TGTGCCAGCAGCCCCCCCAGCGGGAGCGTGGTAAAGACCCAGTACTTC
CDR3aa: CASSPPSGSVVKTQYF

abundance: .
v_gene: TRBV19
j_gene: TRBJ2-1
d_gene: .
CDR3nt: TGTGCCAGTAGTATAATGGTCAGCGGCACGCAGTTCTTC
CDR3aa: CASSIMVSGTQFF

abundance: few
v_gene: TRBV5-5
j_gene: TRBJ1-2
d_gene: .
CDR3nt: TGTGCCAGCAGCCCCGGGCCGAACGGTCGAGATGGCTACACCTTC
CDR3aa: CASSPGPNGRDGYTF

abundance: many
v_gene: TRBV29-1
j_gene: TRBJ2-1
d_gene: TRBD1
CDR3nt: TGCAGCGCAGTTCAGGGGGCGCTCTACAATGAGCAGTTCTTC
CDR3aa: CSAVQGALYNEQFF

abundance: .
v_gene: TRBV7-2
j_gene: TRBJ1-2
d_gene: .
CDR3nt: TGTGCCAGCAGCTTAGTTGGGGGGCCCTACGGCTACACCTTC
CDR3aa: CASSLVGGPYGYTF

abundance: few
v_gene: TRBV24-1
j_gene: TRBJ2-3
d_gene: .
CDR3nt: TGTGCCACCAGCGTGACAGATACGCAGTATTTT
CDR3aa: CATSVTDTQYF

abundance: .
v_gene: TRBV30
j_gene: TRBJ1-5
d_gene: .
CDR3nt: TGTGCCTGGAGCGAGCACGGCAATCAGCCCCAGCATTTT
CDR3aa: CAWSEHGNQPQHF

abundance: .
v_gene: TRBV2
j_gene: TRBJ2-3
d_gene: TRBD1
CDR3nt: TGTGCCAGCAGTGAAAGGGACAGGGGAATAGCAGATACGCAGTATTTT
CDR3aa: CASSERDRGIADTQYF

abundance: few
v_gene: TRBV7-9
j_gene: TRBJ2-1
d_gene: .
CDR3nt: TGTGCCAGGGCCGGCCAAACCAATGAGCAGTTCTTC
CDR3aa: CARAGQTNEQFF

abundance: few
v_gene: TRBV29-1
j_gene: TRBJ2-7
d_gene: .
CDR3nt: TGCAGCGTCGAAATCGGTGACGGTCCCTACGAGCAGTACTTC
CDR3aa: CSVEIGDGPYEQYF

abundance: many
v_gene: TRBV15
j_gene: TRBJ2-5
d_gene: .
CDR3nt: TGTGCCACCAGCAGAGATTCTGACTCTATAGAGACCCAGTACTTC
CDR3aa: CATSRDSDSIETQYF

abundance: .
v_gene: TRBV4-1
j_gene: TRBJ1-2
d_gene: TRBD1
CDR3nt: TGCGCCAGCAGCCAAGTTCCAGGACAGGACTATGGCTACACCTTC
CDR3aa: CASSQVPGQDYGYTF

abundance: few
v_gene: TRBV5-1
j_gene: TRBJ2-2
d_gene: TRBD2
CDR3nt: TGCGCCAGCAGCTTGGGACTAGCGCTCGGGGAGCTGTTTTTT
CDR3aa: CASSLGLALGELFF